The rows below give T cell receptor beta chains drawn from one sample of a study of blood T cells in healthy people across ages. Using its own MiXCR run on the 5' RACE reads, TCRdb lists one record per CDR3 protein. The sample shows 700,000 to 1,000,000 distinct CDR3 sequences, 44% of them seen only once. What was sequenced was blood. These receptor sequences come from a man aged 55 to 70 in good health. CDR3s include the opening cysteine and the closing phenylalanine or tryptophan. Each record gives: CDR3 protein, CDR3 DNA, V gene, clone size, J gene, D gene. The D gene is left open where the match is weak. Clone size is given for some rows only: seen once, a few or many times, or a class if the clone is expanded.

CDR3aa: CASSASRASNQPQHF; CDR3nt: TGTGCCAGCAGCGCCTCCCGGGCGAGCAATCAGCCCCAGCATTTT; v_gene: TRBV7-2; abundance: few; j_gene: TRBJ1-5; d_gene: -
CDR3aa: CASSLGTGVNPPLHF; CDR3nt: TGTGCCAGCAGCTTAGGGACAGGGGTTAATCCACCCCTCCACTTT; v_gene: TRBV7-9; abundance: -; j_gene: TRBJ1-6; d_gene: TRBD1
CDR3aa: CASTQGGHSFYEQYF; CDR3nt: TGTGCCAGCACTCAGGGAGGGCACTCATTTTACGAGCAGTACTTC; v_gene: TRBV27; abundance: -; j_gene: TRBJ2-7; d_gene: TRBD2
CDR3aa: CSWVAGGSYEQYF; CDR3nt: TGCAGTTGGGTAGCGGGAGGTTCCTACGAGCAGTACTTC; v_gene: TRBV20-1; abundance: once; j_gene: TRBJ2-7; d_gene: TRBD2
CDR3aa: CASSSANNYGYTF; CDR3nt: TGCGCCAGCAGCTCGGCTAATAACTATGGCTACACCTTC; v_gene: TRBV5-1; abundance: few; j_gene: TRBJ1-2; d_gene: -
CDR3aa: CATSRDAAGSLNEQFF; CDR3nt: TGTGCCACCAGTAGAGATGCGGCGGGGAGTCTCAATGAGCAGTTCTTC; v_gene: TRBV15; abundance: few; j_gene: TRBJ2-1; d_gene: -
CDR3aa: CASTILKTGELFF; CDR3nt: TGTGCCAGCACCATATTAAAGACCGGGGAGCTGTTTTTT; v_gene: TRBV6-2/TRBV6-3; abundance: -; j_gene: TRBJ2-2; d_gene: -
CDR3aa: CASSLGGLLHF; CDR3nt: TGTGCCAGCAGCTTGGGAGGACTCCTCCACTTT; v_gene: TRBV7-2; abundance: -; j_gene: TRBJ1-6; d_gene: -
CDR3aa: CASSYSNGMNTEAFF; CDR3nt: TGTGCCAGCAGTTACTCGAATGGAATGAACACTGAAGCTTTCTTT; v_gene: TRBV6-2/TRBV6-3; abundance: -; j_gene: TRBJ1-1; d_gene: -
CDR3aa: CASSPLSQGNTEAFF; CDR3nt: TGTGCCAGCAGCCCGCTGTCACAGGGGAACACTGAAGCTTTCTTT; v_gene: TRBV11-1; abundance: many; j_gene: TRBJ1-1; d_gene: -
CDR3aa: CASSRTGGTLNTEAFF; CDR3nt: TGCGCCAGCAGCCGGACAGGGGGCACCTTGAACACTGAAGCTTTCTTT; v_gene: TRBV4-1; abundance: few; j_gene: TRBJ1-1; d_gene: TRBD1
CDR3aa: CASSLRHHQETQYF; CDR3nt: TGTGCCAGCAGCTTACGGCACCACCAAGAGACCCAGTACTTC; v_gene: TRBV7-2; abundance: once; j_gene: TRBJ2-5; d_gene: -
CDR3aa: CASSVDSGGSPVTGELFF; CDR3nt: TGTGCCAGCAGCGTGGATAGCGGGGGGTCCCCGGTAACCGGGGAGCTGTTTTTT; v_gene: TRBV7-2; abundance: few; j_gene: TRBJ2-2; d_gene: TRBD2
CDR3aa: CASSLSGFNQPQHF; CDR3nt: TGTGCCAGCAGTTTATCAGGGTTCAATCAGCCCCAGCATTTT; v_gene: TRBV28; abundance: -; j_gene: TRBJ1-5; d_gene: -
CDR3aa: CASSQEVRARNSPLHF; CDR3nt: TGTGCCAGCAGCCAAGAGGTCCGTGCGAGGAATTCACCCCTCCACTTT; v_gene: TRBV16; abundance: few; j_gene: TRBJ1-6; d_gene: -
CDR3aa: CASSLNSGVSAGYTF; CDR3nt: TGCGCCAGCAGCTTGAATAGTGGGGTCAGCGCTGGCTACACCTTC; v_gene: TRBV5-1; abundance: -; j_gene: TRBJ1-2; d_gene: -
CDR3aa: CASSYPGTDEQYF; CDR3nt: TGTGCCAGCAGTTACCCCGGGACAGACGAGCAGTACTTC; v_gene: TRBV6-5; abundance: few; j_gene: TRBJ2-7; d_gene: TRBD1
CDR3aa: CASMTQYF; CDR3nt: TGTGCCAGCATGACCCAGTACTTC; v_gene: TRBV27; abundance: few; j_gene: TRBJ2-5; d_gene: -
CDR3aa: CSAALIRPGTDTDTQYF; CDR3nt: TGCAGTGCCGCACTTATCCGTCCCGGGACAGACACAGATACGCAGTATTTT; v_gene: TRBV20-1; abundance: -; j_gene: TRBJ2-3; d_gene: TRBD1
CDR3aa: CASSFRLAGVQYF; CDR3nt: TGTGCCAGCAGTTTCAGGCTAGCGGGGGTGCAGTACTTC; v_gene: TRBV28; abundance: few; j_gene: TRBJ2-7; d_gene: TRBD2
CDR3aa: CASSADREGQPQHF; CDR3nt: TGTGCCAGCAGCGCTGACAGGGAAGGTCAGCCCCAGCATTTT; v_gene: TRBV2; abundance: -; j_gene: TRBJ1-5; d_gene: TRBD1
CDR3aa: CASSPHRGETQYF; CDR3nt: TGTGCCAGCAGCCCCCACAGGGGAGAGACCCAGTACTTC; v_gene: TRBV7-3; abundance: -; j_gene: TRBJ2-5; d_gene: TRBD1
CDR3aa: CASSISPGARPDTQYF; CDR3nt: TGTGCCAGCAGCATCTCCCCGGGAGCGCGCCCAGATACGCAGTATTTT; v_gene: TRBV9; abundance: -; j_gene: TRBJ2-3; d_gene: -
CDR3aa: CASSFPGRVPQATQYF; CDR3nt: TGTGCCAGCAGCTTCCCAGGGCGGGTCCCACAGGCGACCCAGTACTTC; v_gene: TRBV28; abundance: -; j_gene: TRBJ2-5; d_gene: -
CDR3aa: CASSQETGANTGELFF; CDR3nt: TGTGCCAGCAGCCAAGAAACAGGGGCGAACACCGGGGAGCTGTTTTTT; v_gene: TRBV3-1; abundance: -; j_gene: TRBJ2-2; d_gene: TRBD1
CDR3aa: CAISGPGTSGAIYNEQFF; CDR3nt: TGTGCCATCAGTGGTCCCGGGACTAGCGGGGCTATCTACAATGAGCAGTTCTTC; v_gene: TRBV10-3; abundance: -; j_gene: TRBJ2-1; d_gene: TRBD2
CDR3aa: CASSFGGPILIQYF; CDR3nt: TGTGCCAGCAGCTTTGGCGGACCTATACTCATTCAGTACTTC; v_gene: TRBV7-2; abundance: few; j_gene: TRBJ2-4; d_gene: -
CDR3aa: CASSLSGHAEAFF; CDR3nt: TGTGCCAGCAGTTTATCGGGGCACGCTGAAGCTTTCTTT; v_gene: TRBV12-3/TRBV12-4; abundance: -; j_gene: TRBJ1-1; d_gene: -
CDR3aa: CSAPMGAAGTQYF; CDR3nt: TGCAGCGCTCCTATGGGGGCGGCAGGTACGCAGTATTTT; v_gene: TRBV29-1; abundance: -; j_gene: TRBJ2-3; d_gene: -
CDR3aa: CASRMGGGAYEQYF; CDR3nt: TGTGCCAGCAGGATGGGCGGAGGAGCCTACGAGCAGTACTTC; v_gene: TRBV2; abundance: -; j_gene: TRBJ2-7; d_gene: -
CDR3aa: CSVASGTYEQYF; CDR3nt: TGCAGCGTTGCCAGCGGAACCTACGAGCAGTACTTC; v_gene: TRBV29-1; abundance: few; j_gene: TRBJ2-7; d_gene: -
CDR3aa: CASSLRLAGPNEQFF; CDR3nt: TGTGCCAGCAGCTTAAGACTAGCGGGCCCCAATGAGCAGTTCTTC; v_gene: TRBV7-3; abundance: few; j_gene: TRBJ2-1; d_gene: TRBD2
CDR3aa: CASSLSSGRSTDTQYF; CDR3nt: TGTGCCAGCAGCTTGAGTTCGGGACGCAGCACAGATACGCAGTATTTT; v_gene: TRBV7-2; abundance: -; j_gene: TRBJ2-3; d_gene: -
CDR3aa: CASTFGGGRGNAEAFF; CDR3nt: TGTGCCAGCACATTTGGGGGTGGTCGAGGGAACGCTGAAGCTTTCTTT; v_gene: TRBV6-5; abundance: few; j_gene: TRBJ1-1; d_gene: -
CDR3aa: CASSEYYDYGYTF; CDR3nt: TGTGCCAGCAGTGAATACTATGACTATGGCTACACCTTC; v_gene: TRBV25-1; abundance: -; j_gene: TRBJ1-2; d_gene: -
CDR3aa: CASSLAGANSPLHF; CDR3nt: TGTGCCAGCAGCTTAGCCGGGGCTAATTCACCCCTCCACTTT; v_gene: TRBV7-9; abundance: -; j_gene: TRBJ1-6; d_gene: -
CDR3aa: CASSLPTSGLNEQYF; CDR3nt: TGTGCCAGCAGCTTACCGACTAGCGGGTTAAACGAGCAGTACTTC; v_gene: TRBV7-2; abundance: few; j_gene: TRBJ2-7; d_gene: TRBD2
CDR3aa: CSAPQAGGLQDTQYF; CDR3nt: TGCAGTGCCCCCCAAGCGGGGGGGTTACAAGATACGCAGTATTTT; v_gene: TRBV20-1; abundance: few; j_gene: TRBJ2-3; d_gene: TRBD2
CDR3aa: CASSLRDWGYEQYF; CDR3nt: TGCGCCAGCAGCTTGCGGGACTGGGGCTACGAGCAGTACTTC; v_gene: TRBV5-1; abundance: -; j_gene: TRBJ2-7; d_gene: -
CDR3aa: CASSYGQFGDGYTF; CDR3nt: TGTGCCAGCAGCTATGGACAGTTTGGGGATGGCTACACCTTC; v_gene: TRBV7-2; abundance: -; j_gene: TRBJ1-2; d_gene: -
CDR3aa: CAGSEIAASSYEQYF; CDR3nt: TGTGCCGGCAGCGAGATAGCGGCTAGCTCCTACGAGCAGTACTTC; v_gene: TRBV28; abundance: -; j_gene: TRBJ2-7; d_gene: -
CDR3aa: CASSDEVEYEQYF; CDR3nt: TGTGCCAGCAGTGACGAGGTGGAGTACGAGCAGTACTTC; v_gene: TRBV6-2/TRBV6-3; abundance: few; j_gene: TRBJ2-7; d_gene: -
CDR3aa: CACPTGTTNYGYTF; CDR3nt: TGTGCCTGCCCGACCGGGACAACTAACTATGGCTACACCTTC; v_gene: TRBV30; abundance: -; j_gene: TRBJ1-2; d_gene: -
CDR3aa: CASSAGSGVYERYF; CDR3nt: TGTGCCAGCAGCGCGGGGAGCGGGGTTTACGAGCGGTACTTC; v_gene: TRBV9; abundance: -; j_gene: TRBJ2-5; d_gene: TRBD2
CDR3aa: CASSVGGLENTQYF; CDR3nt: TGCGCCAGCAGTGTTGGGGGGCTGGAGAATACGCAGTATTTT; v_gene: TRBV10-1; abundance: -; j_gene: TRBJ2-3; d_gene: -
CDR3aa: CASSLVYGGDTYNEQFF; CDR3nt: TGTGCCAGCAGCTTAGTTTACGGCGGGGACACCTACAATGAGCAGTTCTTC; v_gene: TRBV7-2; abundance: -; j_gene: TRBJ2-1; d_gene: -
CDR3aa: CASRRTTQDGYTF; CDR3nt: TGTGCCAGCAGACGGACCACTCAGGATGGCTACACCTTC; v_gene: TRBV25-1; abundance: -; j_gene: TRBJ1-2; d_gene: -
CDR3aa: CASSQAAAYYNEQFF; CDR3nt: TGTGCCAGCAGCCAAGCGGCGGCATACTACAATGAGCAGTTCTTC; v_gene: TRBV7-6; abundance: -; j_gene: TRBJ2-1; d_gene: -